The clone carrying this TCR beta chain was counted at least ten times. V shed 3 bases, J shed 4 bases, and the junction held 5 bases outside the gene matches. Germline loops: CDR1 SNHLY, CDR2 FYNNEI. The CDR3 consists of 14 residues. Each CDR3 protein gets one entry after TCRdb re-called the RT-PCR reads with MiXCR. The sample contains more than 600,000 distinct CDR3 sequences, 12% to 15% of which appear only once. V usage is TRBV2 and J usage is TRBJ1-1; TRBD1 aligns across 7 bases. Sequencing was done on a sample of memory CD4+ T cells from blood. The TCR originated in a female donor in good health, serving as a healthy control. The DNA for the CDR3 is TGTGCCAGCAGTGACGGCAGGGGGGTCACTGAAGCTTTCTTT. This gives the protein CASSDGRGVTEAFF.